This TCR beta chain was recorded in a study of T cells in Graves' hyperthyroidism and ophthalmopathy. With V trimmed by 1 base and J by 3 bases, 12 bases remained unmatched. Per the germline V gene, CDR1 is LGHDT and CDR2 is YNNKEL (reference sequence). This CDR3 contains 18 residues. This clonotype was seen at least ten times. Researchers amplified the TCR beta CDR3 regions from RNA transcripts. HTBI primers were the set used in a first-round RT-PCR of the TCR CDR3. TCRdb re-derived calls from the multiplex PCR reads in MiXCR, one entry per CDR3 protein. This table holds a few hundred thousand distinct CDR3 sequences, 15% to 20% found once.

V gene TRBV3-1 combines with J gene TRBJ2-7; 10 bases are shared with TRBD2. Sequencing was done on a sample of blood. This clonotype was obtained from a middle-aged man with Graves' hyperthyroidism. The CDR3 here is CASSQGSGLADRSYEQYF. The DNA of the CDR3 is TGTGCCAGCAGCCAAGGAAGCGGACTAGCGGACCGAAGCTACGAGCAGTACTTC.